This TCR beta chain is drawn from a study of blood T cell repertoires in COVID-19. Whole-study context: Specimens from acute and convalescent COVID-19 originated in the United States, Italy and Spain. The analysed material was cDNA or gDNA that came from T cells, B-cell-depleted T cells, or PBMCs.

Trimming removed 4 bases at V and 10 bases at J, with 8 bases between. The germline CDR1 and CDR2 sequences are LNHDA and SQIVND (reference sequence). CDR3 length equals 12 residues. Only one count was recorded for this clone. Measured with immunoSEQ multiplex PCR; TCRdb has only the in-frame clones, and not every one. In the table there are about 240,000 clones, roughly 86% of which are singletons. Material: peripheral blood. This clonotype was obtained from a man aged 80 or over with acute or convalescent COVID-19. The V gene is TRBV19, the J gene TRBJ1-6; D ambiguous. DNA of the CDR3: TGTGCCAGTAGTACCCAGAAATCACCCCTCCACTTT. Encoded protein: CASSTQKSPLHF.